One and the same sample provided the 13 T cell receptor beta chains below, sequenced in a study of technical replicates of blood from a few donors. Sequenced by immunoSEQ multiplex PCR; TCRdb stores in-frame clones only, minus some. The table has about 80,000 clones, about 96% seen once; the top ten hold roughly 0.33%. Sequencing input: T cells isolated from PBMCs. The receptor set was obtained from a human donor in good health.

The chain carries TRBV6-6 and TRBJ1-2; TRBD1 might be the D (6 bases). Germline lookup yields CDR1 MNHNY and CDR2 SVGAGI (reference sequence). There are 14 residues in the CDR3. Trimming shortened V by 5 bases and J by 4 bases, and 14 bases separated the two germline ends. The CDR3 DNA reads TGTGCCAGCAGTCCGACCCAGGGGTCCTATGGCTACACCTTC. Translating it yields CASSPTQGSYGYTF.

The CDR3 sequence: CASSSLSSGNTIYF. In nucleotides, the CDR3 is TGTGCCAGCAGCTCCCTTTCCTCTGGAAACACCATATATTTT. This chain links TRBV5-6 with TRBJ1-3; D is unclear. V was cut by 3 bases and J by 0 bases, with 7 bases left in between. Germline-derived CDR1 and CDR2 are SGHDT and YYEEEE. This CDR3 region has 14 residues.

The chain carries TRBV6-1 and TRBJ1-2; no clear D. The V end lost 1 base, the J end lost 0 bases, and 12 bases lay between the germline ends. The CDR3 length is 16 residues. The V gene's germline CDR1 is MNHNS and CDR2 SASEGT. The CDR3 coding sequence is TGTGCCAGCAGTGAAGGGATAGCATCTGCTAACTATGGCTACACCTTC. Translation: CASSEGIASANYGYTF.

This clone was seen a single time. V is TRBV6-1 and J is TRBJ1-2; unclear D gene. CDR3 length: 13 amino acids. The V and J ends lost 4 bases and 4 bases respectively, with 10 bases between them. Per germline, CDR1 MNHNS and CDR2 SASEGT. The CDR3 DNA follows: TGTGCCAGCAGTGCTGAGGGCTTCTATGGCTACACCTTC. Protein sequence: CASSAEGFYGYTF.

The CDR3 is CASACLGRSYEQYF. The CDR3 DNA reads as TGTGCCAGCGCTTGCTTGGGGCGTTCCTACGAGCAGTACTTC. The chain joins TRBV21-1 to TRBJ2-7; the D call in the table, TRBD1, was not verified against the DNA. TRBV21-1 is annotated as a pseudogene. The CDR3 covers 14 residues.

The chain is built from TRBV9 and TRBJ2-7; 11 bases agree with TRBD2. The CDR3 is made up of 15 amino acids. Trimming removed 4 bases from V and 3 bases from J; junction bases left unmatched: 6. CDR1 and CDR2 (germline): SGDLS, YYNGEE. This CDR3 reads CASSSTGTSGYEQYF. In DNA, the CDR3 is TGTGCCAGCAGCTCTACCGGGACTAGCGGCTACGAGCAGTACTTC.

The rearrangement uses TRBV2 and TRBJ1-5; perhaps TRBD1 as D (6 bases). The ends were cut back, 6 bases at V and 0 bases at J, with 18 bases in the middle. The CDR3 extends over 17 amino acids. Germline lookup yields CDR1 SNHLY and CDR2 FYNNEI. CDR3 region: CASRDQGQSHSNQPQHF. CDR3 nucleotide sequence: TGTGCCAGCAGAGACCAAGGACAGAGCCATAGCAATCAGCCCCAGCATTTT. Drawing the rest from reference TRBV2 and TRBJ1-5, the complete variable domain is EPEVTQTPSHQVTQMGQEVILRCVPISNHLYFYWYRQILGQKVEFLVSFYNNEISEKSEIFDDQFSVERPDGSNFTLKIRSTKLEDSAMYFCASRDQGQSHSNQPQHFGDGTRLSIL.

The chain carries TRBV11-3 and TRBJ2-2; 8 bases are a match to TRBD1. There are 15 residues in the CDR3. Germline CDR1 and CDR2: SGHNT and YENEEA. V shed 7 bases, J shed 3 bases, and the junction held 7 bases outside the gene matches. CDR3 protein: CASTTWDRYTGELFF. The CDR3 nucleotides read TGTGCCAGCACAACTTGGGACAGGTACACCGGGGAGCTGTTTTTT.

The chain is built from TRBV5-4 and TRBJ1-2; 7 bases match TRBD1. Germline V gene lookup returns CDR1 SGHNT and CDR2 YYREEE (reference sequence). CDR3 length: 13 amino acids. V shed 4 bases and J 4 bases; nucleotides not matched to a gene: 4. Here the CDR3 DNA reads TGTGCCAGCAGCGCAGACAGGGTCTATGGCTACACCTTC. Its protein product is CASSADRVYGYTF.

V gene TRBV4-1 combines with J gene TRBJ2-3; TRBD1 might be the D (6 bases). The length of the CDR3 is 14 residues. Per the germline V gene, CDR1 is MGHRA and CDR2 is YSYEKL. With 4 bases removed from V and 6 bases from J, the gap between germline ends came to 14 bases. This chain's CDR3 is CASSPTGLGDTQYF. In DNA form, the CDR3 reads TGCGCCAGCAGCCCGACAGGCTTGGGGGATACGCAGTATTTT.

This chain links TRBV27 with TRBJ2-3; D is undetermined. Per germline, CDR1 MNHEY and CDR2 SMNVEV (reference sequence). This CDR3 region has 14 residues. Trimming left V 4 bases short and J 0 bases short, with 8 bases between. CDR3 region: CASSSLRSTDTQYF. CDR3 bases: TGTGCCAGCAGTTCCTTGCGGAGCACAGATACGCAGTATTTT.

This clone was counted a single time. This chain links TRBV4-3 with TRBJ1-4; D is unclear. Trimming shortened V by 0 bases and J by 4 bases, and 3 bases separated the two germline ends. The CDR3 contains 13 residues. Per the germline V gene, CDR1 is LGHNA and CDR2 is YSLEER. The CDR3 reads CASSQDRNEKLFF. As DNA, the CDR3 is TGCGCCAGCAGCCAAGACCGTAATGAAAAACTGTTTTTT.

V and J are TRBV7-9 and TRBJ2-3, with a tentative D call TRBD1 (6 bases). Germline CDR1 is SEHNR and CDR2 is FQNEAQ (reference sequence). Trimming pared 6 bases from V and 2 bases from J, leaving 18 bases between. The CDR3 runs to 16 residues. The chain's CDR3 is CASSSFQGRVTDTQYF. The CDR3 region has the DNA TGTGCCAGCAGTTCATTTCAGGGGCGGGTCACAGATACGCAGTATTTT.